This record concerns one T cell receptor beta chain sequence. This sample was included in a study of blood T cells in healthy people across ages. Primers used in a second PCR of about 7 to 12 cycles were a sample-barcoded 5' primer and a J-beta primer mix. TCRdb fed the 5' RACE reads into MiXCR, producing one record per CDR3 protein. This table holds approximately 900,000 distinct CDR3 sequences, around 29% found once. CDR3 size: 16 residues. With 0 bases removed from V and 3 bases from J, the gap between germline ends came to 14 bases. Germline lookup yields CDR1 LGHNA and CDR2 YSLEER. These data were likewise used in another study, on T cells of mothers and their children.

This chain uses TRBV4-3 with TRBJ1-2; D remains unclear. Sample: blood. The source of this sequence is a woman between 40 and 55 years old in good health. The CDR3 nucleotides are TGCGCCAGCAGCCAAGACGCGGGGTCCGAATACTATGGCTACACCTTC. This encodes CASSQDAGSEYYGYTF.